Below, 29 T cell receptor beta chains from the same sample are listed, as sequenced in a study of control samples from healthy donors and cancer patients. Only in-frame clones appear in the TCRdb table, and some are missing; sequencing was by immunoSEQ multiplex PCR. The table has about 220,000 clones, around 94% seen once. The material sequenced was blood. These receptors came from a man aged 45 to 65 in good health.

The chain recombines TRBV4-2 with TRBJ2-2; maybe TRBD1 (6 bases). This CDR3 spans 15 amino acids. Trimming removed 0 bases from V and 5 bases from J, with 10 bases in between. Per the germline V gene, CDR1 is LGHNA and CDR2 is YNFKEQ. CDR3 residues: CASSQDQGRTGELFF. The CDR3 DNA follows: TGTGCCAGCAGCCAAGATCAGGGGCGAACCGGGGAGCTGTTTTTT.

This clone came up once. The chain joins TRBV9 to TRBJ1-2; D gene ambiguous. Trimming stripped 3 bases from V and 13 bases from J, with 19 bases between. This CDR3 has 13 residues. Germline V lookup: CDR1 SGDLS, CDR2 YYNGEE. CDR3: CASSGPSTARGTF. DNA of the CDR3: TGTGCCAGCAGCGGACCCTCGACGGCCCGGGGCACCTTC.

The DNA of the CDR3 is TGTGCCACCAGCAGAGATTCAGGTAGCGGTCGTGGAGATACGCAGTATTTT. It specifies CATSRDSGSGRGDTQYF. The J gene is TRBJ2-3, the V gene TRBV15, with D possibly matching TRBD2 (6 bases). V was clipped by 0 bases and J by 5 bases, with 18 bases between them. Germline CDR1 reads LNHNV; CDR2 reads YYDKDF (reference sequence). CDR3 size: 17 residues.

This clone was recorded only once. Here the CDR3 reads CASSWTDGNSPLHF. The CDR3, as DNA: TGTGCCAGCAGCTGGACGGACGGTAATTCACCCCTCCACTTT. V usage is TRBV11-1 and J usage is TRBJ1-6; D is undetermined. Germline V gene data show CDR1 as SGHAT and CDR2 as FQDESV (reference sequence). The CDR3 runs 14 residues. Trimming removed 4 bases from V and 6 bases from J, with 10 bases in between.

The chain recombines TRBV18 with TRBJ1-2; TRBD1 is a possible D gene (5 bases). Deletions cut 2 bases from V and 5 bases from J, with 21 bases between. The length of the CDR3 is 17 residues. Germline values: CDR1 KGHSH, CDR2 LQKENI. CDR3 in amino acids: CASSPSPIMQGGYGYTF. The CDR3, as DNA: TGTGCCAGCTCACCATCACCGATTATGCAGGGAGGGTATGGCTACACCTTC.

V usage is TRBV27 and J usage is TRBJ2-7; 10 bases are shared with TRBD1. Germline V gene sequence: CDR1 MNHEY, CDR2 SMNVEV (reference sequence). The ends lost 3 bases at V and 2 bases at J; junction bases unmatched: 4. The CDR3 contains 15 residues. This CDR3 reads CASSFRTGGTYEQYF. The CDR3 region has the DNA TGTGCCAGCAGTTTCCGGACAGGGGGAACCTACGAGCAGTACTTC.

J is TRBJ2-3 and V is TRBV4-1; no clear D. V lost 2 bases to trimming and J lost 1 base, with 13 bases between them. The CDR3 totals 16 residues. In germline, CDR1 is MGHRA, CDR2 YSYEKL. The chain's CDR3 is CASSQSPAAGTDTQYF. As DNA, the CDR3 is TGCGCCAGCAGCCAATCCCCCGCGGCGGGCACAGATACGCAGTATTTT.

CDR3 protein: CASSHSSGRATFF. The DNA for the CDR3 is TGTGCCAGCAGCCACAGTTCCGGGAGGGCTACTTTCTTT. The chain is built from TRBV3-1 (or the pseudogene TRBV3-2) and TRBJ1-1, with D uncertain. CDR1 is LGHDT and CDR2 is YNNKEL in the germline V gene (reference sequence). V lost 3 bases to trimming and J lost 12 bases, with 17 bases between them. The CDR3 loop spans 13 amino acids.

The CDR3 here is CASSFTSGTDTQYF. For the CDR3, the DNA is TGCGCCAGCAGCTTTACTAGCGGGACAGATACGCAGTATTTT. The chain links TRBV5-1 to TRBJ2-3; TRBD2 matches at 9 bases. The junction had 1 base not matched to a gene; V was cut back by 2 bases and J by 3 bases. Per the germline V gene, CDR1 is SGHRS and CDR2 is YFSETQ. The CDR3 runs to 14 residues.

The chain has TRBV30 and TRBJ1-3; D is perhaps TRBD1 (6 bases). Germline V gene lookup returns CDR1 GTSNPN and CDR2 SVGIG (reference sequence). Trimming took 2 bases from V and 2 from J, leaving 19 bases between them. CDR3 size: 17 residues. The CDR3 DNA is TGTGCCTGGAGTAGTTGGACAGAAACGTTAGCTGGAAACACCATATATTTT. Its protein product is CAWSSWTETLAGNTIYF.

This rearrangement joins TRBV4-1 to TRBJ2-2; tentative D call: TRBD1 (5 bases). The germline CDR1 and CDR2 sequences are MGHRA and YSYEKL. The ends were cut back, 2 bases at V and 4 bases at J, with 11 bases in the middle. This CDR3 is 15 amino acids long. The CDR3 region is CASSQQPRGTGELFF. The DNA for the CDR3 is TGCGCCAGCAGCCAACAACCTAGGGGCACCGGGGAGCTGTTTTTT.

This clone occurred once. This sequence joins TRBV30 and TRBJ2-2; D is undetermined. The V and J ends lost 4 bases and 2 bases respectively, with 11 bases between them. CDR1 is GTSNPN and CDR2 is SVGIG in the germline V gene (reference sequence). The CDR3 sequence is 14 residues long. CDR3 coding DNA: TGTGCCTGGAAGCCAGGATCTAACACCGGGGAGCTGTTTTTT. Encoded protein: CAWKPGSNTGELFF.

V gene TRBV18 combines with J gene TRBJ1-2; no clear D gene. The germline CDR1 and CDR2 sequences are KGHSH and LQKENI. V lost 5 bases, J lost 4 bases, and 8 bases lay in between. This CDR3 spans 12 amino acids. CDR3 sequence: CASSARSYGYTF. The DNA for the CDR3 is TGTGCCAGCTCAGCCCGATCCTATGGCTACACCTTC.

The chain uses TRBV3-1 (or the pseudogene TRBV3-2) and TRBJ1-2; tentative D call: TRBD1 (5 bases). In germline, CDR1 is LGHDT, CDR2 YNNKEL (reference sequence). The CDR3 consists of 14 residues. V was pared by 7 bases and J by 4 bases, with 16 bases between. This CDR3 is CASNPDGGRYGYTF. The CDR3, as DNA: TGTGCCAGCAACCCGGACGGGGGACGCTATGGCTACACCTTC.

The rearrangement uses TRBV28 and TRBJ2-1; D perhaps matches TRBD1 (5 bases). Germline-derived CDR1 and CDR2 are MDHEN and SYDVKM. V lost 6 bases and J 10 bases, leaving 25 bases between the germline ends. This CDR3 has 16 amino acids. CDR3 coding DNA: TGTGCCAGCAGACCCCCCTATGGAAGGGGATCGGGCGAGCAGTTCTTC. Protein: CASRPPYGRGSGEQFF.

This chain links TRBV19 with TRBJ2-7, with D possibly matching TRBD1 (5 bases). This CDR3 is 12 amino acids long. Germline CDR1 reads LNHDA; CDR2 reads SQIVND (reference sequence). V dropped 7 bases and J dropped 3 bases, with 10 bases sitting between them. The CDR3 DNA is TGTGCCAGTAATCAGGGATACTACGAGCAGTACTTC. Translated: CASNQGYYEQYF.

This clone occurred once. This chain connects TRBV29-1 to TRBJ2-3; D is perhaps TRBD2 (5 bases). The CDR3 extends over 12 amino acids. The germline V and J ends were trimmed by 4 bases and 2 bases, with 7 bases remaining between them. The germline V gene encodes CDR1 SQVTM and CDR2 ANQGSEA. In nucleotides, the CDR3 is TGCAGCGTTGGGGAGTTCACAGATACGCAGTATTTT. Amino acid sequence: CSVGEFTDTQYF.

Here the CDR3 DNA reads TGTGCCAGCAGTAGGGACAGCTCCTACGAGCAGTACGTC. Translation: CASSRDSSYEQYV. V and J are TRBV2 and TRBJ2-7; 7 bases line up with TRBD1. The CDR3 contains 13 residues. The V segment lost 5 bases and the J segment 0 bases; nucleotides outside the gene matches: 1. CDR1 and CDR2 from the germline V gene are SNHLY and FYNNEI.

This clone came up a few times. The CDR3 nucleotides read TGTGCCAGCAGCTTACTAGCGGGGCCCTTGTCCTACGAGCAGTACTTC. Its protein product is CASSLLAGPLSYEQYF. The chain uses TRBV5-6 and TRBJ2-7; TRBD2 agrees at 10 bases. V shed 2 bases, J shed 1 base, and the junction held 6 bases outside the gene matches. The CDR3 runs to 16 residues. Germline V CDR1 and CDR2: SGHDT, YYEEEE. Full variable domain (rest looked up from reference TRBV5-6 and TRBJ2-7): DAGVTQSPTHLIKTRGQQVTLRCSPKSGHDTVSWYQQALGQGPQFIFQYYEEEERQRGNFPDRFSGHQFPNYSSELNVNALLLGDSALYLCASSLLAGPLSYEQYFGPGTRLTVT.

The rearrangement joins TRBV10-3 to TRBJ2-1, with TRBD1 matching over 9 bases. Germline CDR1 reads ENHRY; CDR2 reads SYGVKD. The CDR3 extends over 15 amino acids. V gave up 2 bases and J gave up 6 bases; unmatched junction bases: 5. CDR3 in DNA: TGTGCCATCAGTGAGCGGGACAGGGAATTCAATGAGCAGTTCTTC. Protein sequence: CAISERDREFNEQFF.

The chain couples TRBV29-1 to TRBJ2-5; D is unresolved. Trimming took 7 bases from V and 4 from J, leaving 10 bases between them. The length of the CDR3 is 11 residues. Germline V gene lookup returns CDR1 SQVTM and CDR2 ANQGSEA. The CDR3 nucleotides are TGCAGCGCCCCCTATGCAGAGACCCAGTACTTC. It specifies CSAPYAETQYF.

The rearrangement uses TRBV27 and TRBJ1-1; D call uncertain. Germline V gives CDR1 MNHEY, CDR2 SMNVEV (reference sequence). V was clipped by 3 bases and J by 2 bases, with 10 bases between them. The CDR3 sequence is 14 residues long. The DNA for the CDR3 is TGTGCCAGCAGTTTTATCAGGAGTAACACTGAAGCTTTCTTT. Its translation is CASSFIRSNTEAFF.

CDR3: CASSRTGTGGPNEQFF. CDR3 DNA: TGCGCCAGCAGCCGGACGGGGACAGGGGGCCCCAATGAGCAGTTCTTC. This chain uses TRBV4-1 with TRBJ2-1; 12 nucleotides align to TRBD1. CDR3 length equals 16 residues. After removal of 4 bases from V and 6 bases from J, the junction contained 7 bases not matched to a gene. The germline V gene has CDR1 MGHRA and CDR2 YSYEKL.

CDR3 bases: TGTGCCAGCTCACCGGAGAGACTGTCTAATTCACCCCTCCACTTT. This sequence encodes CASSPERLSNSPLHF. The rearrangement uses TRBV18 and TRBJ1-6; no definite D call. Germline CDR1 reads KGHSH; CDR2 reads LQKENI. Trimming stripped 3 bases from V and 6 bases from J, with 12 bases between. The CDR3 consists of 15 residues.

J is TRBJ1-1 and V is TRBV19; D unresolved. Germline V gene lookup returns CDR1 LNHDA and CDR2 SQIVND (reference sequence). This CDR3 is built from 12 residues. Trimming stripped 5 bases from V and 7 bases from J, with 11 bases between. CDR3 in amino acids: CASSRLPGEAFF. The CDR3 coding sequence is TGTGCCAGTAGTCGGTTACCGGGTGAAGCTTTCTTT.

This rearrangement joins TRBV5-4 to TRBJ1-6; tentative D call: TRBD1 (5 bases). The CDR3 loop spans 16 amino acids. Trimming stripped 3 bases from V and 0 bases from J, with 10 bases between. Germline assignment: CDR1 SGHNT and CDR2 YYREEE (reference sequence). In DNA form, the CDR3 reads TGTGCCAGCAGCTCCGACGGGGGCTCCTATAATTCACCCCTCCACTTT. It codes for CASSSDGGSYNSPLHF.

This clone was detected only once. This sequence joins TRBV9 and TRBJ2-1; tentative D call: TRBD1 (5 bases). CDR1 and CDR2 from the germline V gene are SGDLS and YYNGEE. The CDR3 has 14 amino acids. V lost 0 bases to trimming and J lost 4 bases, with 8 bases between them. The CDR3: CASSVEPGYNEQFF. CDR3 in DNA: TGTGCCAGCAGCGTAGAACCAGGGTACAATGAGCAGTTCTTC. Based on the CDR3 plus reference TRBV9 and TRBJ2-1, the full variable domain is DSGVTQTPKHLITATGQRVTLRCSPRSGDLSVYWYQQSLDQGLQFLIQYYNGEERAKGNILERFSAQQFPDLHSELNLSSLELGDSALYFCASSVEPGYNEQFFGPGTRLTVL.

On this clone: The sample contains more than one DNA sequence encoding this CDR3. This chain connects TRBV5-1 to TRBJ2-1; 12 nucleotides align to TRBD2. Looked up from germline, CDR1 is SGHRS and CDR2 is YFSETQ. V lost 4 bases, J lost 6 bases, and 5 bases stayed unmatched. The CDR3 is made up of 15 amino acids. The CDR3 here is CASSPLAGGPNEQFF. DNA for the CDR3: TGCGCCAGCAGCCCCCTAGCGGGGGGGCCCAATGAGCAGTTCTTC. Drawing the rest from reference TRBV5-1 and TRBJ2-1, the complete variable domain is KAGVTQTPRYLIKTRGQQVTLSCSPISGHRSVSWYQQTPGQGLQFLFEYFSETQRNKGNFPGRFSGRQFSNSRSEMNVSTLELGDSALYLCASSPLAGGPNEQFFGPGTRLTVL.

This CDR3 is CASSQEGQNQPQHF. CDR3 sequence (DNA): TGTGCCAGCTCCCAGGAAGGGCAAAATCAGCCCCAGCATTTT. V and J are TRBV18 and TRBJ1-5; D is unresolved. Germline CDR1 and CDR2: KGHSH and LQKENI. This CDR3 comprises 14 residues. V lost 6 bases to trimming and J lost 4 bases, with 13 bases between them.